This T cell receptor (beta chain) was documented in a study of T cell repertoires in cytomegalovirus infection. The CDR3 sequence is 18 residues long. V gave up 3 bases and J gave up 0 bases, with 19 bases separating them. TCRdb re-analysed the reads in MiXCR, keeping a single row per CDR3 protein. Of approximately 630,000 distinct CDR3 sequences listed, around 24% were seen once; the top ten hold approximately 8.2%. Findings and limits, study-wide: In two of eight donors, the top clonotype was HLA-C-restricted CMV-specific.

This clonotype turned up a few times. Antigen specificity is unknown. This may come from a read error, since a much larger clone is one base off. The receptor's source is a human donor in good health (CMV status not recorded). Some clones in this sample may be carry-over from other donors' samples. The material sequenced was CD8+ T cells from PBMCs. The V and J genes are TRBV12-3 or TRBV12-4 and TRBJ2-3; D not certain. The CDR3 DNA sequence: TGTGCCAGCAGTTTCTGGATTTTGGTCGGCCAGAGCACAGATACGCAGTATTTT. Its protein product is CASSFWILVGQSTDTQYF.